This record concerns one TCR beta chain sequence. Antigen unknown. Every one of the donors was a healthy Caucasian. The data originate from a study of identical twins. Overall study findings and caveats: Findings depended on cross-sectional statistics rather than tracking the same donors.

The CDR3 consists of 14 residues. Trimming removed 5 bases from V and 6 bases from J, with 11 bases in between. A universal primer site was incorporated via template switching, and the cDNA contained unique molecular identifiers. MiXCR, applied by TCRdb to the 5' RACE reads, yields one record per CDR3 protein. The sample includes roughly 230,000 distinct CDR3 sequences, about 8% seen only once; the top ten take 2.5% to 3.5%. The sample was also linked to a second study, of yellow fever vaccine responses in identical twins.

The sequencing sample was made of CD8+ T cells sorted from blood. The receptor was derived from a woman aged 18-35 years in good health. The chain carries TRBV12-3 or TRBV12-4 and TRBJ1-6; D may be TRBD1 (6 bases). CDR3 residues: CASSDRRFNSPLHF. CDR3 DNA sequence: TGTGCCAGCAGTGACAGGCGTTTTAATTCACCCCTCCACTTT.